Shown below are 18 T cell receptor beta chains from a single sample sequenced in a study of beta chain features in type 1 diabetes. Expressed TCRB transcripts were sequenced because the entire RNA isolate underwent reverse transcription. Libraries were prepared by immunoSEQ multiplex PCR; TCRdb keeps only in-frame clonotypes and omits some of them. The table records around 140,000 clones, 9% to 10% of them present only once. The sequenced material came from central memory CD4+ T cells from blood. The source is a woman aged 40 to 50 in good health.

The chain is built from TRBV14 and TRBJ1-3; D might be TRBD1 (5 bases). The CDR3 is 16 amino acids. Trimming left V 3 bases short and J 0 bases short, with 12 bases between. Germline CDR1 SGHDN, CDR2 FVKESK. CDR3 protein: CASSHYGTPSGNTIYF. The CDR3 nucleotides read TGTGCCAGCAGCCATTATGGGACTCCCTCTGGAAACACCATATATTTT.

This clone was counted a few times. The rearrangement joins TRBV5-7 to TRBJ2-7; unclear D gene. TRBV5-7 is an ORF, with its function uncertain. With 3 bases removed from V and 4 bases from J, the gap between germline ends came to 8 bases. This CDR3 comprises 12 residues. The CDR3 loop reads CASSSRWYEQYF. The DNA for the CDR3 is TGTGCCAGCAGCTCTAGGTGGTACGAGCAGTACTTC.

The chain's CDR3 is CASKHLAGVQETQYF. The CDR3 region has the DNA TGTGCCAGCAAACACCTAGCGGGGGTCCAAGAGACCCAGTACTTC. This rearrangement joins TRBV6-6 to TRBJ2-5; TRBD2 aligns across 10 bases. There are 15 residues in the CDR3. V trimming: 7 bases; J trimming: 1 base; junction bases outside the gene matches: 6. Per germline, CDR1 MNHNY and CDR2 SVGAGI (reference sequence).

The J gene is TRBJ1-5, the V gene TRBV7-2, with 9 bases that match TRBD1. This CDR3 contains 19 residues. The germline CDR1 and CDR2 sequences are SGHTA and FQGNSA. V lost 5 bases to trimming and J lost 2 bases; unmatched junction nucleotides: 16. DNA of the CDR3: TGTGCCAGCAGCAAGGCCTGGACAGGGGCCGGTGGGGGCAATCAGCCCCAGCATTTT. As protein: CASSKAWTGAGGGNQPQHF.

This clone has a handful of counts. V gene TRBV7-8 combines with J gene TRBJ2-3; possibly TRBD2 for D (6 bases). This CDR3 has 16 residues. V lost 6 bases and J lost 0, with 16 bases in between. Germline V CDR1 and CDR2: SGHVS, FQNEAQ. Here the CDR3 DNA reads TGTGCCAGCAGGACCCGGCGGGGTTCTAGCACAGATACGCAGTATTTT. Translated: CASRTRRGSSTDTQYF.

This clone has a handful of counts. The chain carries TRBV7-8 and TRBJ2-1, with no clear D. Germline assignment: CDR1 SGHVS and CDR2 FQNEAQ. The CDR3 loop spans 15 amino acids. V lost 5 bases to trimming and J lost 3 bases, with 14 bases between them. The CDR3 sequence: CASSPREAVYNEQFF. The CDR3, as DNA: TGTGCCAGCAGCCCCCGAGAGGCGGTCTACAATGAGCAGTTCTTC.

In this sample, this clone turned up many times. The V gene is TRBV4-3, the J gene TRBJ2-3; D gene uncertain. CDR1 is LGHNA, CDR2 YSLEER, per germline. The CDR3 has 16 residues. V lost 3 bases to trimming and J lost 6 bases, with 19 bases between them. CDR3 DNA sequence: TGCGCCAGCAGCCACATTAGACTCGATACCGGCGATACGCAGTATTTT. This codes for CASSHIRLDTGDTQYF.

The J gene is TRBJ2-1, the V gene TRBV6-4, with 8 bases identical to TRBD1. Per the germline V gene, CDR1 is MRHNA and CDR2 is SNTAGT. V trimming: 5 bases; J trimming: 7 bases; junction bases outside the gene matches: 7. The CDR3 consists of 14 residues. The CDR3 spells CASSLQGALNEQFF. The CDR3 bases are TGTGCCAGCAGTCTGCAGGGGGCTTTGAATGAGCAGTTCTTC.

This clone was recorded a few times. In DNA form, the CDR3 reads TGTGCCAGCAGCTGGTCGGTTCCGTTCTACGAGCAGTACTTC. This codes for CASSWSVPFYEQYF. The chain combines TRBV7-2 with TRBJ2-7; D is uncertain. V lost 4 bases, J lost 3 bases, and 13 bases lay in between. Germline CDR1 is SGHTA and CDR2 is FQGNSA. The CDR3 contains 14 residues.

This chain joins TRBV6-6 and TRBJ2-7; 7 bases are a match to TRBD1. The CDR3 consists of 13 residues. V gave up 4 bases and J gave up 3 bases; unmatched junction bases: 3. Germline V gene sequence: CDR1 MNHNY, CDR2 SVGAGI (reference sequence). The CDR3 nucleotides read TGTGCCAGCAGTTTTCGACAGGGCTACGAGCAGTACTTC. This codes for CASSFRQGYEQYF.

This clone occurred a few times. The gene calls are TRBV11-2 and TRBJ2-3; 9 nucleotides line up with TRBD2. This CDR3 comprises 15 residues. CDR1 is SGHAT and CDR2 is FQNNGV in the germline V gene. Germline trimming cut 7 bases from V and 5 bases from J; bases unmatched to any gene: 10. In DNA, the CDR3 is TGTGCCAGCACCGATGGGCGGGGGGGTAAAGATACGCAGTATTTT. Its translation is CASTDGRGGKDTQYF.

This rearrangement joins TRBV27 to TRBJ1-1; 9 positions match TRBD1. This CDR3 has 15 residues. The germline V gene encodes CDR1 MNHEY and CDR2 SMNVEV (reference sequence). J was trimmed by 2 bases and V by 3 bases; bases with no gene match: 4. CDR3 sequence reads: CASSFGTGLNTEAFF. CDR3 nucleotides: TGTGCCAGCAGTTTCGGGACAGGGCTAAACACTGAAGCTTTCTTT.

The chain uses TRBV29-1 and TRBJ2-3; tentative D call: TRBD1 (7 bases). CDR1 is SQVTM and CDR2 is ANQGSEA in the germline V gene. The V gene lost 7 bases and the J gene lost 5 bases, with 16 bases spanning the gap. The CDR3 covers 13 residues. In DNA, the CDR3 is TGCAGCGGAGAACAGGGGCGGGGAGATACGCAGTATTTT. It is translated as CSGEQGRGDTQYF.

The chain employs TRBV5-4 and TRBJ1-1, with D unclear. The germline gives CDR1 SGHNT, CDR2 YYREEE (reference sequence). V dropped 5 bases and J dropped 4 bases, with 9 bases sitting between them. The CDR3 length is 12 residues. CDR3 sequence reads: CASSKTFTEAFF. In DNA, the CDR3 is TGTGCCAGCAGTAAAACATTCACTGAAGCTTTCTTT.

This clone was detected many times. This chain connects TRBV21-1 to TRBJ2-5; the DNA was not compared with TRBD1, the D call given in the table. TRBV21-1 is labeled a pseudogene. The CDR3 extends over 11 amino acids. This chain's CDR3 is CAKDSQETQYF. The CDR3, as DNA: TGTGCTAAGGACAGCCAAGAGACCCAGTACTTC.

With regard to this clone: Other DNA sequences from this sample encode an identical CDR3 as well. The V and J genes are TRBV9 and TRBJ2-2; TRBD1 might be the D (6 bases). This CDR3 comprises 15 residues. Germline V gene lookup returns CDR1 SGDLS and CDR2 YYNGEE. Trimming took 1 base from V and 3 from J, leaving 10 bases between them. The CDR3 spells CASSVQGRDTGELFF. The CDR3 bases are TGTGCCAGCAGCGTACAGGGGCGCGACACCGGGGAGCTGTTTTTT.

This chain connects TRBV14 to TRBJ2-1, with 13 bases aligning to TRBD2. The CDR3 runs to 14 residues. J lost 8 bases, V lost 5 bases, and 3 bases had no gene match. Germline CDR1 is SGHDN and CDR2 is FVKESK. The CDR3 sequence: CASSELAGGYEQFF. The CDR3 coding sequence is TGTGCCAGCAGCGAACTAGCGGGGGGGTATGAGCAGTTCTTC.

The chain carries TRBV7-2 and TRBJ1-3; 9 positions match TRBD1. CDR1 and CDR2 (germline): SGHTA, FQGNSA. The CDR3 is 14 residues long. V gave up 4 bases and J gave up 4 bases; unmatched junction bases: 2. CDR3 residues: CASSSGTGGNTIYF. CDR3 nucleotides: TGTGCCAGCAGCTCCGGGACAGGGGGAAACACCATATATTTT.